A single sample gave rise to the 4 T cell receptor beta chains below, sequenced in a study of blood T cell repertoires in COVID-19. Libraries were prepared by immunoSEQ multiplex PCR; TCRdb keeps only in-frame clonotypes and omits some of them. The sample includes approximately 270,000 clones, approximately 90% of them seen just once. Sequenced: PBMCs or T cells enriched from blood (not recorded which). The origin of the receptors is a woman in her thirties with acute COVID-19.

The chain combines TRBV10-3 with TRBJ1-1, with D possibly TRBD1 on 5 matching bases. The CDR3 is made up of 14 amino acids. Trimming shortened V by 0 bases and J by 1 base, and 6 bases separated the two germline ends. Germline CDR1 ENHRY, CDR2 SYGVKD. The CDR3 spells CAISESQGNTEAFF. DNA of the CDR3: TGTGCCATCAGTGAGTCGCAGGGGAACACTGAAGCTTTCTTT.

The chain uses TRBV4-2 and TRBJ2-1; 7 bases line up with TRBD2. The CDR3 extends over 18 amino acids. The trim removed 4 bases at V and 4 bases at J, leaving 16 bases unmatched. Looked up from germline, CDR1 is LGHNA and CDR2 is YNFKEQ. CDR3 in DNA: TGTGCCAGCAGCCCCCAGTTCTTGGGCGGGGGAGGGTACAATGAGCAGTTCTTC. Encoded protein: CASSPQFLGGGGYNEQFF.

V is TRBV7-9 and J is TRBJ2-2; no definite D call. The CDR3 is made up of 13 amino acids. The V gene lost 6 bases and the J gene lost 1 base, with 6 bases spanning the gap. The V gene's germline CDR1 is SEHNR and CDR2 FQNEAQ (reference sequence). The CDR3 DNA follows: TGTGCCAGCAGACCCAGGAACACCGGGGAGCTGTTTTTT. This encodes CASRPRNTGELFF.

The chain has TRBV5-1 and TRBJ1-1; TRBD1 matches at 9 bases. The CDR3 is 13 amino acids. CDR1 SGHRS and CDR2 YFSETQ come from the germline V gene. V gave up 5 bases and J gave up 4 bases; unmatched junction bases: 3. As DNA, the CDR3 is TGCGCCAGCAGTCCGGACAGGGGCACTGAAGCTTTCTTT. It yields the protein CASSPDRGTEAFF.